The rows below give T cell receptor beta chains drawn from one sample of a study of blood T cell repertoires in COVID-19. The data were produced by immunoSEQ multiplex PCR, yet TCRdb's version contains in-frame clones alone and is incomplete. The sample has 110,000 or so clones; 65% to 80% are singletons. The specimen sequenced was peripheral blood. Receptors were obtained from a middle-aged woman with acute or convalescent COVID-19. The CDR3 runs from the conserved cysteine through the conserved F or W. The D gene is left open where the match is weak. Clone sizes are given selectively: once, few, many, or a class where the clone is expanded.

CASSSKGTGTPYGYTF	TGTGCCAGCAGCTCGAAGGGGACAGGGACTCCCTATGGCTACACCTTC	TRBD1	many	TRBV5-4	TRBJ1-2
CASSSRFSSTDTQYF	TGTGCCAGCAGCTCCAGGTTTTCTAGCACAGATACGCAGTATTTT	.	.	TRBV5-4	TRBJ2-3
CAWTGDSSYEQYF	TGTGCCTGGACAGGGGACAGCTCCTACGAGCAGTACTTC	TRBD1	.	TRBV30	TRBJ2-7
CASSLGLAGPKGQYF	TGTGCCAGTAGTCTGGGACTAGCGGGCCCCAAGGGGCAGTACTTC	TRBD2	many	TRBV19	TRBJ2-7
CASSPQGDYGYTF	TGTGCCAGCAGCCCACAGGGGGACTATGGCTACACCTTC	TRBD1	.	TRBV9	TRBJ1-2
CASSTGVYNEQFF	TGTGCCAGTAGTACGGGGGTCTACAATGAGCAGTTCTTC	.	.	TRBV19	TRBJ2-1
CASSQDTGGYNEKLFF	TGTGCCAGCAGCCAAGATACGGGGGGTTATAATGAAAAACTGTTTTTT	.	.	TRBV3-1/TRBV3-2	TRBJ1-4
CASGLGTGSTDTQYF	TGTGCCAGCGGTCTGGGGACAGGGAGCACAGATACGCAGTATTTT	TRBD1	.	TRBV6-5	TRBJ2-3
CASSQELDRNSPLHF	TGCGCCAGCAGCCAGGAATTGGACAGGAATTCACCCCTCCACTTT	TRBD1	.	TRBV4-1	TRBJ1-6
CASSETLLASTLGTQYF	TGCGCCAGCAGTGAGACCCTGCTCGCCAGCACCCTAGGGACCCAGTACTTC	.	few	TRBV10-1	TRBJ2-5
CATGTGGFEKLFF	TGTGCCACCGGGACAGGGGGATTTGAAAAACTGTTTTTT	TRBD1	.	TRBV6-5	TRBJ1-4
CASSEWTGGTDTQYF	TGTGCCAGCAGTGAATGGACAGGGGGCACAGATACGCAGTATTTT	TRBD1	.	TRBV25-1	TRBJ2-3
CASSLDRDEKLFF	TGTGCCAGCAGCTTAGACAGGGATGAAAAACTGTTTTTT	.	few	TRBV7-9	TRBJ1-4
CASSEGDRGLGMNTEAFF	TGTGCCAGCAGCGAGGGAGATAGGGGGCTAGGAATGAACACTGAAGCTTTCTTT	TRBD1	.	TRBV9	TRBJ1-1
CASSSKTGNEVSYEQYF	TGCGCCAGCAGCTCCAAGACAGGGAACGAGGTGTCGTACGAGCAGTACTTC	TRBD1	.	TRBV5-1	TRBJ2-7
CASQDRNGYTF	TGTGCCAGCCAGGACAGAAACGGCTACACCTTC	.	.	TRBV6-6	TRBJ1-2
CASDKSGSNQPQHF	TGTGCCAGTGATAAGTCCGGGAGCAATCAGCCCCAGCATTTT	.	.	TRBV19	TRBJ1-5
CASSWGQGGEKLFF	TGTGCCAGCAGCTGGGGACAGGGAGGAGAAAAACTGTTTTTT	TRBD1	few	TRBV5-6	TRBJ1-4
CSVEPVGRGQTEAFF	TGCAGCGTTGAACCGGTGGGCAGGGGGCAAACTGAAGCTTTCTTT	TRBD1	few	TRBV29-1	TRBJ1-1
CSVWTMAEKLFF	TGCAGCGTATGGACTATGGCTGAAAAACTGTTTTTT	.	.	TRBV29-1	TRBJ1-4
CASSEGGYQPQHF	TGTGCCAGCAGTGAGGGGGGGTATCAGCCCCAGCATTTT	.	.	TRBV2	TRBJ1-5
CSASADKETQYF	TGCAGTGCTAGTGCCGACAAAGAGACCCAGTACTTC	.	.	TRBV20-1	TRBJ2-5
CALPSGTGDSPLHF	TGTGCGCTACCTTCCGGGACAGGGGATTCACCCCTCCACTTT	TRBD1	.	TRBV2	TRBJ1-6
CASSQEPTGDGYTF	TGCGCCAGCAGCCAAGAACCCACAGGGGACGGCTACACCTTC	TRBD1	.	TRBV4-3	TRBJ1-2
CASSEILTGTEAFF	TGTGCCAGCAGTGAAATTTTAACCGGCACTGAAGCTTTCTTT	.	once	TRBV6-1	TRBJ1-1
CASSPLGPGQGEGGYTF	TGTGCCAGCAGCCCCCTAGGCCCCGGACAGGGGGAGGGAGGCTACACCTTC	TRBD1	.	TRBV7-2	TRBJ1-2
CASSLEGDNTEAFF	TGTGCCAGCAGCTTAGAAGGAGATAACACTGAAGCTTTCTTT	.	few	TRBV11-3	TRBJ1-1
CASSYNGDEQFF	TGTGCCAGCAGTTACAACGGGGATGAGCAGTTCTTC	.	.	TRBV6-5	TRBJ2-1